This is a list of T cell receptor beta chains from one sample in a study of early T cells in non-severe SARS-CoV-2 infection. Via MiXCR, TCRdb re-called the 5' RACE reads, giving one row per CDR3 protein. The sample lists about 18,000 distinct CDR3 sequences, approximately 6.1% seen once, with approximately 6.5% in the top ten. The sample taken for sequencing was whole blood. All receptors come from an adult who was a healthcare worker with PCR-confirmed SARS-CoV-2 infection or an uninfected control (not recorded which). The CDR3 runs from the conserved cysteine through the conserved F or W. A D gene is named only where the DNA matches it firmly. Not all rows give a size; the values are once, few, many and, for expanded clones, a class.

d_gene: NA; v_gene: TRBV18; abundance: many; j_gene: TRBJ1-6; CDR3aa: CASSPAWDNSPLHF; CDR3nt: TGTGCCAGCTCTCCGGCATGGGATAATTCACCCCTCCACTTT
d_gene: NA; v_gene: TRBV19; abundance: many; j_gene: TRBJ1-2; CDR3aa: CASSDVLNYGYTF; CDR3nt: TGTGCCAGTAGTGACGTCCTTAACTATGGCTACACCTTC
d_gene: NA; v_gene: TRBV27; abundance: many; j_gene: TRBJ2-5; CDR3aa: CASSLSAGLRQETQYF; CDR3nt: TGTGCCAGCAGTTTATCGGCAGGCCTTAGACAGGAGACCCAGTACTTC
d_gene: TRBD1; v_gene: TRBV6-1; abundance: medium-sized; j_gene: TRBJ1-1; CDR3aa: CASSFRGMLTEAFF; CDR3nt: TGTGCCAGCTCCTTCAGGGGGATGTTAACTGAAGCTTTCTTT
d_gene: NA; v_gene: TRBV4-1; abundance: many; j_gene: TRBJ2-2; CDR3aa: CASSQDHGRSNTGELFF; CDR3nt: TGCGCCAGCAGCCAAGATCACGGGCGTTCGAACACCGGGGAGCTGTTTTTT
d_gene: TRBD2; v_gene: TRBV6-5; abundance: many; j_gene: TRBJ2-3; CDR3aa: CASSYALAGGVDTQYF; CDR3nt: TGTGCCAGCAGTTATGCCCTAGCGGGAGGAGTAGATACGCAGTATTTT
d_gene: NA; v_gene: TRBV6-5; abundance: many; j_gene: TRBJ2-6; CDR3aa: CASSYNGLPPGANVLTF; CDR3nt: TGTGCCAGCAGTTACAATGGTCTCCCCCCTGGGGCCAACGTCCTGACTTTC
d_gene: NA; v_gene: TRBV3-1; abundance: many; j_gene: TRBJ1-5; CDR3aa: CASSQDLGRPLSNQPQHF; CDR3nt: TGTGCCAGCAGCCAAGATCTAGGGAGACCACTTAGCAATCAGCCCCAGCATTTT
d_gene: NA; v_gene: TRBV29-1; abundance: many; j_gene: TRBJ2-2; CDR3aa: CSVHTGTENTGELFF; CDR3nt: TGCAGCGTTCACACCGGGACCGAAAACACCGGGGAGCTGTTTTTT
d_gene: NA; v_gene: TRBV7-3; abundance: many; j_gene: TRBJ2-5; CDR3aa: CASSFLRHQETQYF; CDR3nt: TGTGCCAGCAGCTTCTTAAGGCACCAAGAGACCCAGTACTTC
d_gene: TRBD2; v_gene: TRBV4-1; abundance: medium-sized; j_gene: TRBJ2-1; CDR3aa: CASSQGTSSYNEQFF; CDR3nt: TGCGCCAGCAGCCAAGGGACTAGCTCCTACAATGAGCAGTTCTTC
d_gene: NA; v_gene: TRBV12-3/TRBV12-4; abundance: many; j_gene: TRBJ2-2; CDR3aa: CASSLRAGNTGELFF; CDR3nt: TGTGCCAGCAGTTTAAGAGCGGGGAACACCGGGGAGCTGTTTTTT
d_gene: NA; v_gene: TRBV9; abundance: few; j_gene: TRBJ2-1; CDR3aa: CASSVSLNNEQFF; CDR3nt: TGTGCCAGCAGCGTATCTCTAAACAATGAGCAGTTCTTC
d_gene: TRBD1; v_gene: TRBV12-3/TRBV12-4; abundance: medium-sized; j_gene: TRBJ1-1; CDR3aa: CASSFESWDRNTEAFF; CDR3nt: TGTGCCAGCAGTTTCGAAAGTTGGGACAGGAACACTGAAGCTTTCTTT
d_gene: NA; v_gene: TRBV6-4; abundance: few; j_gene: TRBJ2-1; CDR3aa: CASSVGANYNEQFF; CDR3nt: TGTGCCAGCAGTGTAGGAGCAAACTACAATGAGCAGTTCTTC
d_gene: TRBD2; v_gene: TRBV11-2; abundance: many; j_gene: TRBJ2-7; CDR3aa: CASSLLAGISYEQYF; CDR3nt: TGTGCCAGCAGCTTACTAGCGGGGATCTCCTACGAGCAGTACTTC
d_gene: NA; v_gene: TRBV4-1; abundance: many; j_gene: TRBJ2-6; CDR3aa: CASSLGSSSGANVLTF; CDR3nt: TGCGCCAGCAGCCTGGGCAGTTCTTCTGGGGCCAACGTCCTGACTTTC
d_gene: TRBD2; v_gene: TRBV7-9; abundance: few; j_gene: TRBJ2-7; CDR3aa: CASSASGRARDEQYF; CDR3nt: TGTGCCAGCAGCGCTAGCGGGAGGGCCAGGGACGAGCAGTACTTC
d_gene: NA; v_gene: TRBV3-1; abundance: NA; j_gene: TRBJ2-5; CDR3aa: CASSRRGQETQYF; CDR3nt: TGTGCCAGCAGCCGCAGGGGACAAGAGACCCAGTACTTC
d_gene: NA; v_gene: TRBV29-1; abundance: medium-sized; j_gene: TRBJ1-3; CDR3aa: CSVERVGAWDTIYF; CDR3nt: TGCAGCGTTGAAAGGGTCGGGGCCTGGGACACCATATATTTT
d_gene: TRBD1; v_gene: TRBV5-7; abundance: NA; j_gene: TRBJ2-2; CDR3aa: CASSPGTENTGELFF; CDR3nt: TGTGCCAGCAGCCCCGGGACAGAGAACACCGGGGAGCTGTTTTTT
d_gene: NA; v_gene: TRBV5-1; abundance: many; j_gene: TRBJ2-7; CDR3aa: CASSREYEQYF; CDR3nt: TGCGCCAGCAGCAGAGAGTACGAGCAGTACTTC
d_gene: TRBD1; v_gene: TRBV6-5; abundance: many; j_gene: TRBJ1-5; CDR3aa: CASSSPGQGSTAQHF; CDR3nt: TGTGCCAGCAGTTCTCCGGGACAGGGTAGTACGGCCCAGCATTTT
d_gene: NA; v_gene: TRBV28; abundance: many; j_gene: TRBJ1-5; CDR3aa: CASSRPGLPGVSSNQPQHF; CDR3nt: TGTGCCAGCAGTCGTCCGGGACTCCCGGGCGTATCTAGCAATCAGCCCCAGCATTTT
d_gene: NA; v_gene: TRBV7-9; abundance: many; j_gene: TRBJ2-1; CDR3aa: CASSSTTPWDEQFF; CDR3nt: TGTGCCAGCAGCTCCACGACTCCCTGGGATGAGCAGTTCTTC
d_gene: NA; v_gene: TRBV11-2; abundance: many; j_gene: TRBJ2-1; CDR3aa: CASSLVAGGGGNEQFF; CDR3nt: TGTGCCAGCAGCTTAGTTGCAGGCGGTGGGGGGAATGAGCAGTTCTTC
d_gene: TRBD2; v_gene: TRBV4-1; abundance: NA; j_gene: TRBJ2-1; CDR3aa: CASSQGAGSGRRDEQFF; CDR3nt: TGCGCCAGCAGCCAAGGGGCGGGGAGCGGGAGACGTGATGAGCAGTTCTTC
d_gene: TRBD2; v_gene: TRBV20-1; abundance: many; j_gene: TRBJ2-7; CDR3aa: CSARGTSGDTYEQYF; CDR3nt: TGCAGTGCTAGAGGGACTAGCGGGGACACCTACGAGCAGTACTTC
d_gene: NA; v_gene: TRBV11-3; abundance: many; j_gene: TRBJ2-1; CDR3aa: CASSISHNEQFF; CDR3nt: TGTGCCAGCAGTATCAGCCACAATGAGCAGTTCTTC
d_gene: TRBD2; v_gene: TRBV3-1; abundance: few; j_gene: TRBJ2-1; CDR3aa: CASSPGLAQRLQFF; CDR3nt: TGTGCCAGCAGCCCGGGACTAGCACAAAGACTGCAGTTCTTC
d_gene: TRBD1; v_gene: TRBV7-9; abundance: NA; j_gene: TRBJ2-7; CDR3aa: CASSFTDRAASKYF; CDR3nt: TGTGCCAGCAGCTTTACTGACAGGGCGGCTTCTAAGTACTTC
d_gene: NA; v_gene: TRBV2; abundance: few; j_gene: TRBJ2-1; CDR3aa: CASRAGQYNEQFF; CDR3nt: TGTGCCAGCAGAGCGGGACAGTACAATGAGCAGTTCTTC
d_gene: TRBD1; v_gene: TRBV11-1; abundance: many; j_gene: TRBJ1-1; CDR3aa: CASSADRVNTEAFF; CDR3nt: TGTGCCAGCAGCGCCGACAGGGTGAACACTGAAGCTTTCTTT
d_gene: TRBD1; v_gene: TRBV10-2; abundance: medium-sized; j_gene: TRBJ1-2; CDR3aa: CASSESGRQGYGYTF; CDR3nt: TGCGCCAGCAGTGAGTCAGGGCGACAGGGGTATGGCTACACCTTC
d_gene: NA; v_gene: TRBV12-3/TRBV12-4; abundance: many; j_gene: TRBJ2-3; CDR3aa: CASTHTDTQYF; CDR3nt: TGTGCCAGCACCCACACAGATACGCAGTATTTT
d_gene: NA; v_gene: TRBV7-3; abundance: many; j_gene: TRBJ2-5; CDR3aa: CASSLDIQETQYF; CDR3nt: TGTGCCAGCAGCCTGGACATTCAAGAGACCCAGTACTTC
d_gene: NA; v_gene: TRBV7-6; abundance: many; j_gene: TRBJ1-1; CDR3aa: CASSLSGGDTEAFF; CDR3nt: TGTGCCAGCAGCTTAAGTGGGGGGGACACTGAAGCTTTCTTT
d_gene: NA; v_gene: TRBV7-8; abundance: NA; j_gene: TRBJ2-3; CDR3aa: CASSPSSDFSTDTQYF; CDR3nt: TGTGCCAGCAGCCCCTCTTCGGACTTCAGCACAGATACGCAGTATTTT
d_gene: NA; v_gene: TRBV12-3/TRBV12-4; abundance: many; j_gene: TRBJ1-1; CDR3aa: CASSLSWSYTEAFF; CDR3nt: TGTGCCAGCAGTTTGAGTTGGTCGTACACTGAAGCTTTCTTT
d_gene: NA; v_gene: TRBV27; abundance: NA; j_gene: TRBJ1-6; CDR3aa: CASSSSPDSLYNSPLHF; CDR3nt: TGTGCCAGCAGTTCCTCACCGGACAGCCTCTATAATTCACCCCTCCACTTT
d_gene: TRBD1; v_gene: TRBV27; abundance: many; j_gene: TRBJ1-1; CDR3aa: CASSDRTGEAFF; CDR3nt: TGTGCCAGCAGTGACCGGACAGGAGAAGCTTTCTTT
d_gene: TRBD2; v_gene: TRBV12-3/TRBV12-4; abundance: few; j_gene: TRBJ2-4; CDR3aa: CASTFSGGRSTKNIQYF; CDR3nt: TGTGCCAGCACCTTTTCTGGCGGGAGGAGCACCAAAAACATTCAGTACTTC
d_gene: TRBD2; v_gene: TRBV7-9; abundance: many; j_gene: TRBJ2-2; CDR3aa: CASSPPLAGGTANTGELFF; CDR3nt: TGTGCCAGCAGCCCCCCCCTAGCGGGAGGAACCGCGAACACCGGGGAGCTGTTTTTT
d_gene: NA; v_gene: TRBV7-2; abundance: many; j_gene: TRBJ2-2; CDR3aa: CASSLAAYAGELFF; CDR3nt: TGTGCCAGCAGCTTAGCAGCGTACGCCGGGGAGCTGTTTTTT
d_gene: TRBD2; v_gene: TRBV5-1; abundance: many; j_gene: TRBJ2-5; CDR3aa: CASSLVMTSGRTQYF; CDR3nt: TGCGCCAGCAGCTTGGTAATGACTAGCGGGAGGACCCAGTACTTC
d_gene: NA; v_gene: TRBV20-1; abundance: many; j_gene: TRBJ1-5; CDR3aa: CSARGIEGFGQPQHF; CDR3nt: TGCAGTGCTAGAGGCATAGAAGGGTTCGGTCAGCCCCAGCATTTT
d_gene: NA; v_gene: TRBV25-1; abundance: NA; j_gene: TRBJ2-3; CDR3aa: CASSDFSDTQYF; CDR3nt: TGTGCCAGCAGTGATTTCTCGGATACGCAGTATTTT
d_gene: TRBD1; v_gene: TRBV27; abundance: many; j_gene: TRBJ2-1; CDR3aa: CASSPQGATGQFF; CDR3nt: TGTGCCAGCTCCCCCCAGGGGGCTACAGGGCAGTTCTTC